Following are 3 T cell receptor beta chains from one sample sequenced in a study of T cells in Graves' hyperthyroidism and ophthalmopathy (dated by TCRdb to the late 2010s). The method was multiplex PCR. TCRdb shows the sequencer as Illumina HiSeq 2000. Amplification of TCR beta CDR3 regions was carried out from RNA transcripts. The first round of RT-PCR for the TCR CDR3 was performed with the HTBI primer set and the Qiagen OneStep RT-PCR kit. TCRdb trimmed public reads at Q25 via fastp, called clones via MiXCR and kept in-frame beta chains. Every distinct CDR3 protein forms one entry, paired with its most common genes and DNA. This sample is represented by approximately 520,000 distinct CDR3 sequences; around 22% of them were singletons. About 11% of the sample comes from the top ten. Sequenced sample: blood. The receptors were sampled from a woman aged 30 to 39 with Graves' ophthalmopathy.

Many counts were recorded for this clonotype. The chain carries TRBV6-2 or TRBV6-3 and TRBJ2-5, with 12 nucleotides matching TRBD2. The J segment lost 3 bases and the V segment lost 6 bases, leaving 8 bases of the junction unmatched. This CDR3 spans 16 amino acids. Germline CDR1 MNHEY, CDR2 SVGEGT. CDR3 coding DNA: TGTGCCAGCAGCCAGCGACTAGCGGGAGTCGAAGAGACCCAGTACTTC. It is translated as CASSQRLAGVEETQYF.

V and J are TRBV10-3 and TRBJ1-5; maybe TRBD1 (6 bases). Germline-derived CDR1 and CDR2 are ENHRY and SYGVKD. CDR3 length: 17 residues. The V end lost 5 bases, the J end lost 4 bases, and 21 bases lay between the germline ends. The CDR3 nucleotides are TGTGCCATCAGTCCCTCCGGGACACCTATCGGGAATCAGCCCCAGCATTTT. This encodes CAISPSGTPIGNQPQHF.

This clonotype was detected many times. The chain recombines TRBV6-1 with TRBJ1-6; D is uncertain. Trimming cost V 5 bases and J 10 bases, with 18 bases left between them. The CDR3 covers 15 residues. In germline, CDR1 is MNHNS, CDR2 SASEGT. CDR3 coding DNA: TGTGCCAGCAGTCGGGAAGAAGGGCTGCGCTCACCCCTCCACTTT. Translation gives CASSREEGLRSPLHF.